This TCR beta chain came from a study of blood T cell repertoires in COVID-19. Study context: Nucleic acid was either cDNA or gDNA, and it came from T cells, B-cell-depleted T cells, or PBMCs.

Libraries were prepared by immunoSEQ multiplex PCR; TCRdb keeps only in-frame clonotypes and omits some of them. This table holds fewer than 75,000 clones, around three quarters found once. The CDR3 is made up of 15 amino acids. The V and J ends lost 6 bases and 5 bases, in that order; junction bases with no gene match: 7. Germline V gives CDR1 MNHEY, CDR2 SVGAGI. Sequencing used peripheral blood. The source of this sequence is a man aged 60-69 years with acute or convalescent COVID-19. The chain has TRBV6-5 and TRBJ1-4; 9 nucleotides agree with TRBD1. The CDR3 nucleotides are TGTGCCAGCAGGAAACAGGGGGCGCAGAATGAAAAACTGTTTTTT. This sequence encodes CASRKQGAQNEKLFF.